The rows below give T cell receptor beta chains drawn from one sample of a study of shared clonotypes between healthy human individuals. Assay used: immunoSEQ multiplex PCR; TCRdb lists only in-frame clones, some missing. The table shows 2 million to 3 million clones, with over 85% occurring only once. Sequencing used naive CD4+ T cells sorted from blood. These receptors came from a man aged 18-30 years in good health. Both conserved end residues are part of each CDR3.

j_gene: TRBJ1-1
len: 13
v_gene: TRBV7-3
CDR3aa: CASSLTGNTEAFF

j_gene: TRBJ1-2
len: 14
v_gene: TRBV28
CDR3aa: CASSFQTPSYGYTF

j_gene: TRBJ2-3
len: 16
v_gene: TRBV5-1
CDR3aa: CASSMRLAGSTDTQYF

j_gene: TRBJ2-2
len: 16
v_gene: TRBV7-2
CDR3aa: CASSLTSGNIGGELFF

j_gene: TRBJ1-5
len: 14
v_gene: TRBV6-6
CDR3aa: CASSGQGDNQPQHF

j_gene: TRBJ2-2
len: 13
v_gene: TRBV7-7
CDR3aa: CASSLALGGELFF

j_gene: TRBJ1-2
len: 12
v_gene: TRBV10-3
CDR3aa: CAISTGLYGYTF

j_gene: TRBJ1-1
len: 15
v_gene: TRBV5-1
CDR3aa: CASSGMGQPNTEAFF

j_gene: TRBJ2-7
len: 12
v_gene: TRBV6-6
CDR3aa: CASSILSNEQYF

j_gene: TRBJ2-3
len: 16
v_gene: TRBV6-5
CDR3aa: CASSYSQAGGTDTQYF

j_gene: TRBJ2-7
len: 15
v_gene: TRBV4-3
CDR3aa: CASSQGPQGASEQYF

j_gene: TRBJ2-3
len: 16
v_gene: TRBV7-2
CDR3aa: CASTPRLADSTDTQYF

j_gene: TRBJ1-3
len: 15
v_gene: TRBV7-2
CDR3aa: CASSLLTQAGNTIYF

j_gene: TRBJ2-6
len: 17
v_gene: TRBV9
CDR3aa: CASSDHPVSSGANVLTF

j_gene: TRBJ2-2
len: 17
v_gene: TRBV5-1
CDR3aa: CASSPTGLLANTGELFF

j_gene: TRBJ1-5
len: 16
v_gene: TRBV6-1
CDR3aa: CASSEAFGHTNQPQHF

j_gene: TRBJ2-2
len: 14
v_gene: TRBV9
CDR3aa: CASVLSLNTGELFF

j_gene: TRBJ1-4
len: 13
v_gene: TRBV14
CDR3aa: CASIGRRGEKLFF

j_gene: TRBJ2-7
len: 9
v_gene: TRBV9
CDR3aa: CANQREQYF

j_gene: TRBJ2-7
len: 15
v_gene: TRBV9
CDR3aa: CASSPSAGTSGEQYF

j_gene: TRBJ2-7
len: 14
v_gene: TRBV10-3
CDR3aa: CAISGFSASYEQYF

j_gene: TRBJ2-2
len: 20
v_gene: TRBV7-7
CDR3aa: CASSPSLPGLAGVGTGELFF

j_gene: TRBJ1-2
len: 14
v_gene: TRBV7-2
CDR3aa: CASSLTGVNYGYTF

j_gene: TRBJ2-6
len: 16
v_gene: TRBV7-2
CDR3aa: CASSSQVGSGANVLTF

j_gene: TRBJ1-2
len: 12
v_gene: TRBV30
CDR3aa: CAWSGGPDGYTF

j_gene: TRBJ2-3
len: 18
v_gene: TRBV12-5
CDR3aa: CASGLAPKGQGGTDTQYF

j_gene: TRBJ2-1
len: 15
v_gene: TRBV5-1
CDR3aa: CASSSSGNSYNEQFF

j_gene: TRBJ1-6
len: 19
v_gene: TRBV2
CDR3aa: CASSEPGQGLGSYNSPLHF

j_gene: TRBJ1-5
len: 15
v_gene: TRBV27
CDR3aa: CASSLSASSNQPQHF

j_gene: TRBJ1-2
len: 16
v_gene: TRBV4-1
CDR3aa: CASSQVGQPEIYGYTF

j_gene: TRBJ2-5
len: 15
v_gene: TRBV5-1
CDR3aa: CASLPGAALRETQYF

j_gene: TRBJ1-6
len: 15
v_gene: TRBV7-9
CDR3aa: CASSPSGGGGSPLHF

j_gene: TRBJ2-1
len: 16
v_gene: TRBV2
CDR3aa: CASRGTDYGSYNEQFF

j_gene: TRBJ2-1
len: 14
v_gene: TRBV19
CDR3aa: CASRIGFSYNEQFF

j_gene: TRBJ2-7
len: 14
v_gene: TRBV7-8
CDR3aa: CASSFSRGQNEQYF

j_gene: TRBJ2-3
len: 13
v_gene: TRBV6-5
CDR3aa: CASRGTALGTQYF

j_gene: TRBJ1-1
len: 14
v_gene: TRBV30
CDR3aa: CAWDQGAGRTEAFF

j_gene: TRBJ1-4
len: 15
v_gene: TRBV6-1
CDR3aa: CASSEAWLGNEKLFF

j_gene: TRBJ2-7
len: 16
v_gene: TRBV4-2
CDR3aa: CASSQDRGHITYEQYF

j_gene: TRBJ2-1
len: 16
v_gene: TRBV9
CDR3aa: CASSTRDSRSYNEQFF

j_gene: TRBJ1-1
len: 13
v_gene: TRBV5-1
CDR3aa: CASSTGVGTEAFF

j_gene: TRBJ1-1
len: 16
v_gene: TRBV19
CDR3aa: CASSSPNRGANTEAFF

j_gene: TRBJ2-7
len: 12
v_gene: TRBV29-1
CDR3aa: CSGGQGSYEQYF